A single sample gave rise to the 11 T cell receptor beta chains below, sequenced in a study of T-cell memory formation after mild COVID-19. MiXCR, run by TCRdb on the 5' RACE reads, gives a single entry per CDR3 protein. The table records under 300,000 distinct CDR3 sequences, roughly a tenth of them present only once. The sample was PBMCs or a T cell subset sorted from them (not recorded which). The receptor source for this set is a man aged 18 to 29 who had mild COVID-19 (a few samples of this study predate the infection). Cell type and time point are not known.

The chain joins TRBV7-9 to TRBJ2-1; tentatively, D is TRBD1 or TRBD2 (5 bases each). Germline assignment: CDR1 SEHNR and CDR2 FQNEAQ (reference sequence). There are 13 residues in the CDR3. Deletions cut 6 bases from V and 10 bases from J, with 16 bases between. This CDR3 is CASSSRGDGEQFF. The CDR3 DNA is TGTGCCAGCAGTTCAAGAGGGGACGGGGAGCAGTTCTTC.

This chain connects TRBV5-6 to TRBJ2-3, with D perhaps TRBD2 (6 bases). Trimming pared 1 base from V and 4 bases from J, leaving 10 bases between. The CDR3 sequence is 14 residues long. Per the germline V gene, CDR1 is SGHDT and CDR2 is YYEEEE. The CDR3 sequence is CASSLNPGADTQYF. Written as DNA, the CDR3 is TGTGCCAGCAGCTTGAACCCGGGAGCAGATACGCAGTATTTT.

This clonotype has a count of ten or more. The J gene is TRBJ2-3, the V gene TRBV12-3 or TRBV12-4; D might be TRBD2 (6 bases). This CDR3 spans 18 amino acids. Trimming left V 0 bases short and J 0 bases short, with 16 bases between. This CDR3 reads CASSLAGGAASSTDTQYF. CDR3 in DNA: TGTGCCAGCAGTTTAGCCGGGGGTGCAGCATCGAGCACAGATACGCAGTATTTT.

CDR3 in amino acids: CASSPPGQRTDTQYF. The CDR3 DNA reads TGTGCCAGCAGCCCCCCGGGACAGCGCACAGATACGCAGTATTTT. This chain connects TRBV7-2 to TRBJ2-3; TRBD1 aligns across 7 bases. V lost 5 bases and J lost 1; bases outside the gene matches: 6. Germline V gene lookup returns CDR1 SGHTA and CDR2 FQGNSA. The CDR3 extends over 15 amino acids.

The gene calls are TRBV6-2 or TRBV6-3 and TRBJ2-1, with D hard to call. V lost 2 bases to trimming and J lost 3 bases, with 14 bases between them. The V gene's germline CDR1 is MNHEY and CDR2 SVGEGT. The CDR3 sequence is 16 residues long. CDR3: CASSYLSARYYNEQFF. CDR3 nucleotide sequence: TGTGCCAGCAGTTACCTTTCGGCCCGCTACTACAATGAGCAGTTCTTC.

In this sample, this clonotype turned up a few times. The chain is built from TRBV7-9 and TRBJ2-7, with 8 bases identical to TRBD1. The CDR3 loop spans 14 amino acids. With V trimmed by 6 bases and J by 4 bases, 8 bases remained unmatched. Germline V gives CDR1 SEHNR, CDR2 FQNEAQ (reference sequence). Written as DNA, the CDR3 is TGTGCCAGCAGACCCGGGACAGGCCCTTACGAGCAGTACGTC. Its protein is CASRPGTGPYEQYV.

Only one count was recorded for this clonotype. The chain recombines TRBV18 with TRBJ1-2; TRBD1 is a possible D gene (5 bases). Germline V lookup: CDR1 KGHSH, CDR2 LQKENI. The CDR3 length is 12 residues. V was clipped by 3 bases and J by 8 bases, with 10 bases between them. CDR3 sequence: CASSPDKGGYTF. In DNA form, the CDR3 reads TGTGCCAGCTCACCGGACAAGGGAGGCTACACCTTC.

The gene calls are TRBV7-8 and TRBJ1-1; D remains ambiguous. Trimming shortened V by 6 bases and J by 1 base, and 9 bases separated the two germline ends. Germline loops: CDR1 SGHVS, CDR2 FQNEAQ. The CDR3 length is 13 residues. The CDR3, as DNA: TGTGCCAGCAGGAGCCGGGAGAACACTGAAGCTTTCTTT. Amino acids: CASRSRENTEAFF. The variable domain in full, completed from reference TRBV7-8 and TRBJ1-1, reads GAGVSQSPRYKVAKRGQDVALRCDPISGHVSLFWYQQALGQGPEFLTYFQNEAQLDKSGLPSDRFFAERPEGSVSTLKIQRTQQEDSAVYLCASRSRENTEAFFGQGTRLTVV.

This clonotype was counted many times. V gene TRBV7-2 combines with J gene TRBJ2-3; no clear D. V was clipped by 5 bases and J by 2 bases, with 14 bases between them. Germline lookup yields CDR1 SGHTA and CDR2 FQGNSA. This CDR3 spans 15 amino acids. CDR3 residues: CASSPSSFFTDTQYF. The CDR3 coding sequence is TGTGCCAGCAGCCCAAGTAGCTTCTTCACAGATACGCAGTATTTT.

The chain couples TRBV27 to TRBJ1-2; 7 bases match TRBD1. Germline CDR1 reads MNHEY; CDR2 reads SMNVEV (reference sequence). The CDR3 extends over 15 amino acids. V was clipped by 3 bases and J by 5 bases; unmatched bases: 9. Here the CDR3 DNA reads TGTGCCAGCAGTTTTGCACCGACAGGGTCTTATGGCTACACCTTC. This translates into CASSFAPTGSYGYTF.

This clonotype was detected ten times or more. J is TRBJ2-7 and V is TRBV5-1, with 10 bases that match TRBD2. Germline-derived CDR1 and CDR2 are SGHRS and YFSETQ. The CDR3 runs to 14 residues. Losses at the gene ends were 0 bases for V and 8 bases for J; bases not matched to a gene: 5. The CDR3 reads CASSLELAGGKQYV. In DNA form, the CDR3 reads TGCGCCAGCAGCTTGGAATTAGCGGGGGGAAAGCAGTACGTC.